One T cell receptor (beta chain) is described in this entry. Its cognate antigen has yet to be identified. One base away there is no much larger clone; base qualities are not given. Libraries were made using 5' RACE. These reads were obtained on an Illumina HiSeq 2500. A second roughly 7 to 12 cycle PCR used a sample-barcoded 5' primer and a J-beta primer mix. A unique molecular identifier was introduced onto each TCR beta cDNA molecule by a template-switch 5' adaptor carrying 12 random nucleotides. Each sample yielded at least 3 million CDR3-containing paired-end reads. The Mint cDNA synthesis kit, primed by a TRBC-specific oligonucleotide, was used to synthesize first-strand cDNA from all RNA. All cDNA was treated with uracil-DNA glycosylase and then went through a first 18-cycle PCR with the universal primers M1SS and BC2_uni_R. On the authors' methods: For normalization, 1 million high-quality reads were randomly selected from each sample, with every read carrying a distinct molecular identifier. Instead of being binned into consensus sequences, reads with shared molecular identifiers were discarded. CDR3 identification, clonotype clustering and error correction used MiTCR with a Q25 quality threshold and the strictest error-elimination algorithm. A nonparametric unseen species model with Euler transformation was used to estimate lower-bound total TCR beta diversity. The public sequencing data were trimmed at Q25 with fastp and processed into clonotypes with MiXCR by TCRdb, which kept only in-frame beta chains. Entries that share a CDR3 protein sequence are merged under the most common genes and DNA. The V and J calls were not made by the authors but by TCRdb's processing. A total of roughly 1.4 million distinct CDR3 sequences appear in this sample, around 59% of them only once. Clones ranked in the top ten supply 5.5% to 8% of the sample.

This specimen comes from a study of blood T cells in healthy people across ages (dated by TCRdb to about 2015). In terms of the full investigation: In model experiments, roughly one uniquely barcoded TCR beta cDNA molecule per two T cells was captured by template switching. Using deep sequencing normalized with unique cDNA molecular identifiers, the study measured how TCR beta repertoire diversity changes with age. Donors were grouped into four age groups: young (average approximately 15 years), middle-aged (roughly 37), aged (about 60) and long-lived (around 82). To avoid experimental bias, donors of different ages were spread randomly across the sequencing lanes. For two donors (one aged 18 to 30 and one aged 80 or older), the study analyzed two additional independent replicas of 1 million unique cDNA reads from the same blood draw.

The investigation overall reported the following: Because the CMV infection status of the donors was unknown, age-related changes in expanded clonotypes may potentially have been confounded. Bulk unsorted PBMC profiling prevented conclusive comparison of naive and antigen-experienced compartments. Estimates of total diversity from one million sequenced T cells were regarded as lower bounds and underestimates. Compared with the aged group, the long-lived group had more naive CD4+ T cells, fewer expanded clones and increased TCR diversity, suggesting age selection. Observed TCR beta diversity correlated strongly with the percentage of naive T cells measured by flow cytometry. Observed TCR beta diversity per million T cells fell roughly linearly with age, and a significant reduction was already apparent by age approximately 40.

Spanning cysteine to phenylalanine, the CDR3 consists of 16 amino acids. This entry keeps only the CDR3 DNA: 48 bases, framed from base 1. The germline V gene encodes CDR1 SGHAT and CDR2 FQNNGV. Donors were 39 systemically healthy Caucasian individuals from Russia aged roughly 6 to 90 years. Each donor gave approximately 10 milliliters of peripheral blood, collected into EDTA-treated Vacutainer tubes. Ficoll-Paque density-gradient centrifugation was used to isolate PBMCs, with at least 7 million obtained per sample. Trizol reagent was used to extract total RNA from PBMCs, with at least 6 micrograms per sample. For every donor, flow cytometry on a PBMC aliquot measured the percentage of naive CD45RAhigh/CD27high T cells.

This TCR was sampled from a man aged 18 to 30 in good health. Sequencing was carried out using blood. The rearrangement joined TRBV11-2 to TRBJ2-5, with 8 middle bases fitting TRBD2. The J call is in doubt because the DNA end fits TRBJ2-7 better. Here the CDR3 is given as CASSTPFGAGGNEQYF. The sequenced DNA: TGTGCCAGCAGCACCCCTTTTGGGGCGGGAGGAAACGAGCAGTACTTC.